The rows below give T cell receptor beta chains drawn from one sample of a study of T cells in Graves' hyperthyroidism and ophthalmopathy. TCRdb processed the multiplex PCR reads anew with MiXCR; each CDR3 protein has one entry. The sample yields 300,000 or so distinct CDR3 sequences, approximately 17% seen once. Sequencing used blood. Every receptor here comes from a woman aged 55-70 years with Graves' ophthalmopathy. Both conserved end residues are part of each CDR3. D genes are given only for firm matches. Clone size is stated in some rows and not others, as once, few, many or a class when expanded.

clone size: many; V gene: TRBV29-1; J gene: TRBJ1-2; CDR3 length: 14; D gene: -; CDR3 protein: CSVEGSRGRVGYTF; CDR3 DNA: TGCAGCGTTGAGGGATCGCGGGGGCGTGTGGGCTACACCTTC
clone size: few; V gene: TRBV19; J gene: TRBJ2-1; CDR3 length: 17; D gene: -; CDR3 protein: CASSIGGGGSLWNEQFF; CDR3 DNA: TGTGCCAGTAGTATAGGGGGAGGGGGGAGTCTTTGGAATGAGCAGTTCTTC
clone size: many; V gene: TRBV7-2; J gene: TRBJ1-2; CDR3 length: 15; D gene: TRBD1; CDR3 protein: CASSSNRGRGYGYTF; CDR3 DNA: TGTGCCAGCAGCTCCAACAGGGGGCGAGGCTATGGCTACACCTTC
clone size: many; V gene: TRBV5-8; J gene: TRBJ1-1; CDR3 length: 13; D gene: -; CDR3 protein: CASSQTYFPEAFF; CDR3 DNA: TGTGCCAGCAGTCAGACCTATTTTCCTGAAGCTTTCTTT
clone size: few; V gene: TRBV4-3; J gene: TRBJ2-1; CDR3 length: 18; D gene: TRBD2; CDR3 protein: CASASAGLAGVYYNEQFF; CDR3 DNA: TGCGCCAGCGCTTCGGCCGGGCTAGCGGGAGTTTACTACAATGAGCAGTTCTTC
clone size: -; V gene: TRBV20-1; J gene: TRBJ2-7; CDR3 length: 15; D gene: -; CDR3 protein: CSAKTGTRVIYEQYF; CDR3 DNA: TGCAGTGCAAAAACCGGGACAAGGGTAATCTACGAGCAGTACTTC
clone size: many; V gene: TRBV12-3/TRBV12-4; J gene: TRBJ1-1; CDR3 length: 13; D gene: -; CDR3 protein: CASRRDIGTQAFF; CDR3 DNA: TGTGCCAGCAGACGGGACATTGGGACTCAAGCTTTCTTT
clone size: many; V gene: TRBV7-2; J gene: TRBJ2-7; CDR3 length: 14; D gene: TRBD1; CDR3 protein: CASSLGQGAYEQYF; CDR3 DNA: TGTGCCAGCAGCTTAGGGCAGGGGGCTTACGAGCAGTACTTC
clone size: few; V gene: TRBV27; J gene: TRBJ2-5; CDR3 length: 14; D gene: TRBD2; CDR3 protein: CASRAGPFQETQYF; CDR3 DNA: TGTGCCAGCAGAGCGGGACCTTTCCAAGAGACCCAGTACTTC
clone size: many; V gene: TRBV3-1; J gene: TRBJ1-5; CDR3 length: 14; D gene: -; CDR3 protein: CASSPTSTNQPQHF; CDR3 DNA: TGTGCCAGCAGCCCCACGAGTACCAATCAGCCCCAGCATTTT
clone size: -; V gene: TRBV4-2; J gene: TRBJ2-1; CDR3 length: 17; D gene: TRBD2; CDR3 protein: CASSQGLAGGIYNEQFF; CDR3 DNA: TGTGCCAGCAGCCAAGGACTAGCGGGAGGGATCTACAATGAGCAGTTCTTC
clone size: few; V gene: TRBV5-1; J gene: TRBJ1-6; CDR3 length: 13; D gene: -; CDR3 protein: CASSFNRDSPLHF; CDR3 DNA: TGCGCCAGCAGCTTCAACAGGGATTCACCCCTCCACTTT
clone size: many; V gene: TRBV27; J gene: TRBJ2-7; CDR3 length: 16; D gene: -; CDR3 protein: CASSLSPMGAVYEQYF; CDR3 DNA: TGTGCCAGCAGTTTGTCCCCGATGGGGGCAGTCTACGAGCAGTACTTC
clone size: many; V gene: TRBV27; J gene: TRBJ2-1; CDR3 length: 19; D gene: TRBD2; CDR3 protein: CASSPRGSGRRPSRNEQFF; CDR3 DNA: TGTGCCAGCAGTCCGCGGGGTAGCGGGAGGCGTCCGTCCCGGAATGAGCAGTTCTTC
clone size: many; V gene: TRBV7-3; J gene: TRBJ2-1; CDR3 length: 22; D gene: TRBD2; CDR3 protein: CASTARGQGTSRLASSYNEQFF; CDR3 DNA: TGTGCCAGTACGGCCCGGGGGCAGGGGACTAGCCGGCTAGCTAGCTCCTACAATGAGCAGTTCTTC
clone size: few; V gene: TRBV5-1; J gene: TRBJ1-3; CDR3 length: 15; D gene: -; CDR3 protein: CASSPGPSSGNTIYF; CDR3 DNA: TGCGCCAGCAGCCCCGGGCCCAGCTCTGGAAACACCATATATTTT
clone size: -; V gene: TRBV6-1; J gene: TRBJ2-7; CDR3 length: 15; D gene: TRBD2; CDR3 protein: CASSKTSGAYNEQYF; CDR3 DNA: TGTGCCAGCAGTAAAACTAGCGGTGCCTACAATGAGCAGTACTTC
clone size: many; V gene: TRBV7-2; J gene: TRBJ1-2; CDR3 length: 13; D gene: TRBD1; CDR3 protein: CASSLAYRGGYTF; CDR3 DNA: TGTGCCAGCAGCTTAGCATACAGGGGCGGCTACACCTTC
clone size: many; V gene: TRBV9; J gene: TRBJ2-5; CDR3 length: 17; D gene: TRBD2; CDR3 protein: CASSVGSSGSAGETQYF; CDR3 DNA: TGTGCCAGCAGCGTAGGTTCTAGCGGGAGTGCTGGAGAGACCCAGTACTTC
clone size: many; V gene: TRBV20-1; J gene: TRBJ2-7; CDR3 length: 14; D gene: -; CDR3 protein: CSATIRGKSYEQYF; CDR3 DNA: TGCAGTGCTACGATAAGGGGGAAATCCTACGAGCAGTACTTC
clone size: -; V gene: TRBV6-1; J gene: TRBJ2-7; CDR3 length: 15; D gene: -; CDR3 protein: CASTHRNGGSYEQYF; CDR3 DNA: TGTGCCAGCACCCATCGTAACGGGGGTTCCTACGAGCAGTACTTC
clone size: many; V gene: TRBV20-1; J gene: TRBJ1-4; CDR3 length: 13; D gene: -; CDR3 protein: CSVSGSANEKLFF; CDR3 DNA: TGCAGTGTATCGGGGTCAGCTAATGAAAAACTGTTTTTT
clone size: -; V gene: TRBV9; J gene: TRBJ1-2; CDR3 length: 15; D gene: TRBD1; CDR3 protein: CASSEGGDRLYGYTF; CDR3 DNA: TGTGCCAGCAGCGAGGGGGGGGACAGGCTCTATGGCTACACCTTC
clone size: many; V gene: TRBV11-2; J gene: TRBJ2-1; CDR3 length: 15; D gene: -; CDR3 protein: CASSLNTDYYNEQFF; CDR3 DNA: TGTGCCAGCAGCTTGAACACAGACTACTACAATGAGCAGTTCTTC
clone size: -; V gene: TRBV10-3; J gene: TRBJ2-1; CDR3 length: 18; D gene: TRBD2; CDR3 protein: CAISENRGGLAGVNEQFF; CDR3 DNA: TGTGCCATCAGTGAGAATAGGGGAGGACTAGCGGGTGTAAATGAGCAGTTCTTC
clone size: many; V gene: TRBV12-5; J gene: TRBJ2-2; CDR3 length: 12; D gene: -; CDR3 protein: CASGLAGGELFF; CDR3 DNA: TGTGCTAGTGGTTTGGCGGGCGGGGAGCTGTTTTTT
clone size: -; V gene: TRBV28; J gene: TRBJ2-2; CDR3 length: 16; D gene: TRBD2; CDR3 protein: CASSLAGQTITGELFF; CDR3 DNA: TGTGCCAGCAGCCTAGCGGGACAGACGATCACCGGGGAGCTGTTTTTT
clone size: few; V gene: TRBV18; J gene: TRBJ1-3; CDR3 length: 16; D gene: -; CDR3 protein: CASSPTSSGTGNTIYF; CDR3 DNA: TGTGCCAGCTCACCTACCTCATCGGGCACTGGAAACACCATATATTTT
clone size: -; V gene: TRBV6-2/TRBV6-3; J gene: TRBJ1-5; CDR3 length: 13; D gene: -; CDR3 protein: CASKLGIGQPQHF; CDR3 DNA: TGTGCCAGCAAGTTAGGGATAGGGCAGCCCCAGCATTTT
clone size: -; V gene: TRBV5-1; J gene: TRBJ1-4; CDR3 length: 13; D gene: -; CDR3 protein: CASSLNSGEKLFF; CDR3 DNA: TGCGCCAGCAGCCTCAACTCGGGTGAAAAACTGTTTTTT
clone size: many; V gene: TRBV18; J gene: TRBJ1-5; CDR3 length: 15; D gene: -; CDR3 protein: CASSPEIASNQPQHF; CDR3 DNA: TGTGCCAGCTCACCAGAGATAGCGAGCAATCAGCCCCAGCATTTT
clone size: -; V gene: TRBV29-1; J gene: TRBJ1-3; CDR3 length: 15; D gene: -; CDR3 protein: CSVASFGVSGKTIYF; CDR3 DNA: TGCAGCGTCGCTTCCTTCGGGGTCTCTGGAAAAACCATATATTTT
clone size: -; V gene: TRBV7-2; J gene: TRBJ2-7; CDR3 length: 15; D gene: TRBD2; CDR3 protein: CASSGGLAGRYEQYF; CDR3 DNA: TGTGCCAGCAGCGGGGGACTAGCGGGACGCTACGAGCAGTACTTC
clone size: many; V gene: TRBV2; J gene: TRBJ2-4; CDR3 length: 11; D gene: -; CDR3 protein: CASSDSGLGYF; CDR3 DNA: TGTGCCAGCAGTGATTCGGGGTTAGGGTACTTC
clone size: many; V gene: TRBV18; J gene: TRBJ2-3; CDR3 length: 15; D gene: TRBD1; CDR3 protein: CASSSYRDSTDTQYF; CDR3 DNA: TGTGCCAGCTCATCGTACCGGGACAGTACAGATACGCAGTATTTT
clone size: few; V gene: TRBV7-9; J gene: TRBJ1-4; CDR3 length: 15; D gene: -; CDR3 protein: CASSLSFSPNEKLFF; CDR3 DNA: TGTGCCAGCAGCCTAAGTTTTTCCCCTAATGAAAAACTGTTTTTT
clone size: many; V gene: TRBV7-9; J gene: TRBJ2-3; CDR3 length: 15; D gene: -; CDR3 protein: CASSLLGLTTDTQYF; CDR3 DNA: TGTGCCAGCAGCCTCCTCGGGCTTACCACAGATACGCAGTATTTT
clone size: many; V gene: TRBV29-1; J gene: TRBJ2-1; CDR3 length: 16; D gene: TRBD2; CDR3 protein: CSVEVGRGGNYNEQFF; CDR3 DNA: TGCAGCGTTGAAGTGGGCCGGGGGGGGAATTACAATGAGCAGTTCTTC
clone size: -; V gene: TRBV6-1; J gene: TRBJ1-2; CDR3 length: 15; D gene: TRBD1; CDR3 protein: CASSRTGRVDYGYTF; CDR3 DNA: TGTGCCAGCAGCCGGACAGGGCGGGTGGACTATGGCTACACCTTC